The clone carrying this T cell receptor beta chain was seen more than once but under ten times. There are 14 residues in the CDR3. Trimming removed 4 bases from V and 5 bases from J, with 14 bases in between. Germline V lookup: CDR1 SGHRS, CDR2 YFSETQ. From the 5' RACE reads, TCRdb called clonotypes with MiXCR, one entry per CDR3 protein. The sample consists of hundreds of thousands of distinct CDR3 sequences, about 5.2% of them appearing once. This sample stems from a study of T cells after yellow fever vaccination. The material sequenced was CD4+ T cells sorted from PBMCs, taken on the day of the yellow fever booster vaccination. The chain uses TRBV5-1 and TRBJ2-3, with a tentative D call TRBD1 (5 bases). This TCR was sampled from a man between 18 and 29 years old who received the YFV17D yellow fever vaccine. Here the CDR3 reads CASSLRQSRDTQYF. The CDR3 DNA is TGCGCCAGCAGCCTAAGACAGTCTCGAGATACGCAGTATTTT.